These 9 T cell receptor beta chains were all obtained from the same sample, sequenced in a study of blood T cell repertoires in COVID-19. Clones were read by immunoSEQ multiplex PCR, and TCRdb kept only the in-frame ones, dropping some. The sample carries roughly 200,000 clones, almost 90% recorded once. The specimen sequenced was peripheral blood. The receptors derive from a man in his fifties with acute or convalescent COVID-19.

The chain combines TRBV11-3 with TRBJ2-5; a weak D match, TRBD2 (5 bases). V lost 5 bases to trimming and J lost 2 bases, with 6 bases between them. From germline, CDR1 is SGHNT and CDR2 YENEEA. The CDR3 totals 12 residues. CDR3 in DNA: TGTGCCAGCAGCCGGGGACAAGAGACCCAGTACTTC. Its translation: CASSRGQETQYF.

The gene calls are TRBV6-5 and TRBJ2-7, with 11 positions matching TRBD1. V was clipped by 6 bases and J by 12 bases; unmatched bases: 16. The CDR3 covers 15 residues. In germline, CDR1 is MNHEY, CDR2 SVGAGI. For the CDR3, the DNA is TGTGCCAGCAGCCCAACACGGGACAGGGGGGTTAGTAGGTACGTC. It translates to CASSPTRDRGVSRYV.

The chain joins TRBV6-4 to TRBJ2-4; TRBD2 agrees at 7 bases. The germline CDR1 and CDR2 sequences are MRHNA and SNTAGT. V gave up 4 bases and J gave up 7 bases; unmatched junction bases: 4. The CDR3 has 13 amino acids. The CDR3, as DNA: TGTGCCAGCAGTGTAGGGGAGGGGAACATTCAGTACTTC. It specifies CASSVGEGNIQYF.

The count of this clone is one. J is TRBJ2-5 and V is TRBV9, with TRBD2 matching over 8 bases. This CDR3 is 16 amino acids long. Germline CDR1 reads SGDLS; CDR2 reads YYNGEE. V shed 3 bases and J 5 bases; nucleotides not matched to a gene: 12. The CDR3 sequence is CASSAGEAGVFETQYF. The DNA for the CDR3 is TGTGCCAGCAGCGCCGGTGAAGCGGGAGTATTCGAGACCCAGTACTTC.

V gene TRBV7-6 combines with J gene TRBJ2-2; 8 bases line up with TRBD1. V lost 3 bases to trimming and J lost 6 bases; unmatched junction nucleotides: 15. In germline, CDR1 is SGHVS, CDR2 FNYEAQ. The CDR3 covers 18 residues. The CDR3 nucleotides are TGTGCCAGCAGCTTGAGCCCCCCAGGGGGCCGATGGGCCGGGGAGCTGTTTTTT. This translates into CASSLSPPGGRWAGELFF. The full variable domain, in which reference TRBV7-6 and TRBJ2-2 provide the parts outside the CDR3, is GAGVSQSPRYKVTKRGQDVALRCDPISGHVSLYWYRQALGQGPEFLTYFNYEAQQDKSGLPNDRFSAERPEGSISTLTIQRTEQRDSAMYRCASSLSPPGGRWAGELFFGEGSRLTVL.

V and J are TRBV20-1 and TRBJ2-7; TRBD1 aligns across 9 bases. V dropped 3 bases and J dropped 3; count of bases not matched to a gene: 6. Germline CDR1 and CDR2: DFQATT and SNEGSKA (reference sequence). The CDR3 runs 14 residues. The CDR3 region has the DNA TGCAGTGCTAGTCCGGGACAGGGTCACTACGAGCAGTACTTC. It codes for CSASPGQGHYEQYF.

The V gene is TRBV7-9, the J gene TRBJ2-1; TRBD1 might be the D (6 bases). CDR3 length: 12 residues. Germline V gene lookup returns CDR1 SEHNR and CDR2 FQNEAQ (reference sequence). The V end lost 5 bases, the J end lost 10 bases, and 12 bases lay between the germline ends. The CDR3 DNA reads TGTGCCAGCAGCACCAAGGGGGACGAGCAGTTCTTC. It encodes CASSTKGDEQFF.

The genes are TRBV3-1 (or the pseudogene TRBV3-2) and TRBJ2-7, with D tentatively TRBD2 (5 bases). The V and J ends lost 0 bases and 3 bases respectively, with 18 bases between them. Germline V gives CDR1 LGHDT, CDR2 YNNKEL (reference sequence). CDR3 length: 17 residues. CDR3 nucleotide sequence: TGTGCCAGCAGCCAAGAAAAGAAGGCAGTAGGACTCTACGAGCAGTACGTC. It is translated as CASSQEKKAVGLYEQYV.

The chain has TRBV3-1 (or the pseudogene TRBV3-2) and TRBJ2-7; 8 bases are a match to TRBD2. The CDR3 covers 15 residues. V shed 4 bases and J 2 bases; nucleotides not matched to a gene: 7. Germline V CDR1 and CDR2: LGHDT, YNNKEL (reference sequence). The CDR3 region has the DNA TGTGCCAGCAGCCCCGGTGGTAGCGGGGCCTACGAGCAGTACTTC. As protein: CASSPGGSGAYEQYF.